This TCR beta chain was sequenced during a study of cytomegalovirus exposure and HLA in healthy donors. General observations from the study: The authors later found HLA-associated TCR beta chains more clonally expanded than equally common others.

CDR1 and CDR2 (germline): SGHRS, YFSETQ. The CDR3 spans 15 residues. V shed 2 bases, J shed 5 bases, and the junction held 8 bases outside the gene matches. Vbeta (60) and Jbeta (13) primers were used in the PCR. This table comes from immunoSEQ multiplex PCR, and its TCRdb copy is limited to in-frame clones, with some not included. The sample's table shows about 170,000 clones. Note on this clone: The antigen is undetermined.

The chain recombines TRBV5-1 with TRBJ1-2; TRBD1 matches 8 bases. The clonotype was recovered from a woman aged 18-30 years in good health and CMV-seropositive. Sequenced input: PBMCs. This CDR3 is CASSFDRGQGYGYTF. The CDR3 coding sequence is TGCGCCAGCAGCTTCGACAGGGGCCAAGGTTATGGCTACACCTTC.